This TCR beta chain derives from a study of blood T cell repertoires in COVID-19 (dated by TCRdb to the early 2020s). Notes on the research overall: Collaborator samples came from the United States, Italy and Spain and covered acute and convalescent phases of COVID-19. Where available, HLA class I and class II types were taken from metadata supplied by the sample provider and were not determined by assay-based typing. The prospective study material was composed of cDNA or gDNA derived from T cells, B-cell-depleted T cells, or PBMCs. Sample metadata almost always included a de-identified subject ID, COVID-19 status, age in years and sex. Deeply sampled blood TCRbeta repertoires from subjects exposed to, actively infected with, or recovered from COVID-19 were included in the dataset. The samples were drawn from two sources: the first 160 participants of the ongoing ImmuneRACE study, and 1,000 to 1,500 subjects contributed by 6 global collaborators. The repertoires were made available in a free public database intended to serve as a resource for research on the immune response to SARS-CoV-2.

The collaborating institutions used their own protocols to collect whole blood in K2EDTA tubes. For TCRbeta analysis, collaborators shipped samples in one of three forms: frozen whole blood, isolated PBMCs, or DNA extracted from either of those sample types. TCRbeta CDR3 regions were amplified from genomic DNA by means of the immunoSEQ Assay, a bias-controlled multiplex PCR. Per the source publication's procedure: The number of nucleated cells in each sample was estimated from the amplification of reference gene primers within the assay. To quantify the absolute abundance of each unique TCRbeta CDR3 rearrangement, sequence reads were collapsed and filtered. For each sample, productive Simpson clonality was calculated as the square root of Simpson's diversity index over productive rearrangements. TCRdb mirrors the immuneACCESS table, restricted to in-frame sequences. Some clones are absent from its copies; in checked studies, under half trace to an unresolved V gene, and the reason for the others is unknown. V and J calls and clone size are copied from that table; D and trimming were computed from the DNA. Recorded for this sample are 190,000 or so clones; about 86% of them occurred a single time. The ten largest make up 2.5% to 3.5% of the sample.

Findings and caveats that apply to the study as a whole: Clinical and demographic metadata were provided uncurated, with the amount varying by source and participant.

Concerning this clone itself: The specificity of this receptor is unknown. There are no base qualities to consult, and no much larger clone falls within one base.

V gives up 4 bases and J gives up 1 base, and the segment between their germline ends measures 7 bases. The CDR3 numbers 13 residues from cysteine through phenylalanine. Only the CDR3 region is kept as DNA, spanning 39 bases read in frame from base 1. Via the germline V gene, CDR1 is KGHSH and CDR2 LQKENI. The source of this sequence is a woman in her twenties or thirties with active or convalescent COVID-19. The sequencing input was peripheral blood. The V and J genes are TRBV18 and TRBJ2-5; TRBD1 is perhaps the D gene, given 6 matching bases. The sequenced DNA: TGTGCCAGCTCACGGACAGCCCAAGAGACCCAGTACTTC. Translated, it reads CASSRTAQETQYF.